These T cell receptor beta chains were read from a single sample in a study of cytomegalovirus exposure and HLA in healthy donors. Here immunoSEQ multiplex PCR was the method, and the copy in TCRdb shows in-frame clones only, minus some. The sample shows 150,000 to 200,000 clones, about 82% of them seen only once. Sequencing input: PBMCs. The receptor source for this set is a young woman in good health and CMV-seronegative. The CDR3 runs from the conserved cysteine through the conserved F or W.

length,V,CDR3
16,TRBV9,CASSVASWTANYGYTF
14,TRBV7-2,CASSPGGFQETQYF
15,TRBV19,CASRTDRHSGNTIYF
16,TRBV19,CASSTNSWTSGGEQYF
15,TRBV28,CASSRTGGRRYEQYF
13,TRBV29-1,CSVEGRVWGGYTF
14,TRBV7-9,CASSLTSGDNEQFF
15,TRBV6-1,CASWHSGDRTDTQYF
13,TRBV27,CASSSRGNYGYTF
16,TRBV19,CASNTLGSGNSYEQYF
14,TRBV7-9,CASSLFGGNTEAFF
12,TRBV30,CAWSVGADTQYF
13,TRBV30,CAWSPQGYQPQHF
13,TRBV18,CASSPGQGSPLHF
16,TRBV27,CASSPSGTKETGELFF
13,TRBV19,CASSIGSVQPQHF
13,TRBV30,CAWNRLAGIEQYF
16,TRBV6-5,CASSYSSGFSTGELFF
13,TRBV18,CASCPSSSSGYTF
15,TRBV9,CASSPRTGESTEAFF
15,TRBV19,CASSIRSGSSYEQYF
15,TRBV27,CASTPTGFSDTEAFF
13,TRBV27,CASRTGVPDTQYF
14,TRBV5-1,CASSLETGDQPQHF
16,TRBV30,CAWSGPSPRQGYGYTF
15,TRBV30,CAWKPRQGANYGYTF
15,TRBV19,CASSILAGATDTQYF
15,TRBV2,CASKPSRLATGELFF
15,TRBV30,CAWSVQRGGRETQYF
14,TRBV9,CASSVVSSYNEQFF
16,TRBV5-1,CASSLAGPQGAHEQFF
16,TRBV2,CASTGQGPSSGNTIYF
13,TRBV19,CASSTGQTYEQYF
19,TRBV5-1,CASSHQSSGRALGTGELFF
17,TRBV11-3,CASSLRFAGAAGETQYF
15,TRBV4-1,CASSQDPRETDTQYF
16,TRBV7-9,CASRRGLAGVGETQYF
14,TRBV9,CASKMTGDVGGYTF
13,TRBV6-5,CASSRGTVYGYTF
20,TRBV15,CATSSLGTSGRLSIYNEQFF
14,TRBV6-1,CASSVQNLNQPQHF
13,TRBV5-4,CAIPRDSADTQYF
19,TRBV5-1,CASSPGRTSGGSSYNEQFF
14,TRBV2,CASFLLLRYNEQFF
18,TRBV6-8,CASSYGQGAWVYCEKLFF
14,TRBV2,CASSEKSRNQPQHF